Given below is one T cell receptor beta chain in context. This specimen comes from a study of neoadjuvant nivolumab and ipilimumab in lung cancer. Using immunoSEQ multiplex PCR, the repertoire was profiled, and TCRdb retains in-frame clones only, with some absent. The sample shows 9,000 to 10,000 clones, roughly four fifths of them seen only once. Sample: peripheral blood, taken before neoadjuvant nivolumab, alone or with ipilimumab. The sequence was collected from an adult with non-small cell lung cancer.

CDR3 sequence: CASRRDNLPNTEAFF. The CDR3 region has the DNA TGTGCCAGCAGAAGGGACAACCTACCGAACACTGAAGCTTTCTTT. This chain joins TRBV7-3 and TRBJ1-1, with D possibly TRBD1 on 6 matching bases. Germline V lookup: CDR1 SGHTA, CDR2 FQGTGA. V dropped 6 bases and J dropped 1 base, with 15 bases sitting between them. The CDR3 is made up of 15 amino acids.